The subject of this entry is one T cell receptor beta chain. The data were obtained in a study of blood T cell repertoires in COVID-19. Study-level information: Material from acute and convalescent COVID-19 was sourced from the United States, Italy and Spain. Sample material is recorded as cDNA or gDNA derived from T cells, B-cell-depleted T cells, or PBMCs.

The method was immunoSEQ multiplex PCR; TCRdb's version includes in-frame clones alone and lacks a portion of them. The sample shows approximately 170,000 clones, around nine tenths of them seen only once. The sequence was obtained from a man in his sixties with active or convalescent COVID-19. The sample taken for sequencing was peripheral blood.

CDR3 region: CASSYSRQGGQPQHF. Here the CDR3 DNA reads TGTGCCAGCAGTTACTCGCGTCAGGGAGGGCAGCCCCAGCATTTT. The V and J genes are TRBV6-5 and TRBJ1-5; perhaps TRBD1 as D (5 bases). CDR3 size: 15 residues. The V end was cut by 0 bases, the J end by 7 bases, with 13 bases between. Germline values: CDR1 MNHEY, CDR2 SVGAGI.